One and the same sample provided the 23 T cell receptor beta chains below, sequenced in a study of OX40 agonist ivuxolimab in advanced cancers. Profiling relied on immunoSEQ multiplex PCR, and the TCRdb table lists in-frame clones only, not all of them. The repertoire holds about 38,000 clones, with approximately 82% as singletons. The input for sequencing was CD4+ or CD8+ T cells sorted from blood, taken in a trial of the OX40 agonist ivuxolimab. The source of these receptors is an adult with an advanced solid tumor such as melanoma, head and neck, liver or kidney cancer.

The chain combines TRBV9 with TRBJ2-7; D assignment may be TRBD1 or TRBD2 (5 bases each). Trimming took 7 bases from V and 3 from J, leaving 20 bases between them. The germline gives CDR1 SGDLS, CDR2 YYNGEE. This CDR3 is built from 15 residues. CDR3 nucleotide sequence: TGTGCCAGCCTCCCCTTTGGGGCTAGCCTCTACGAGCAGTACTTC. This gives the protein CASLPFGASLYEQYF.

This sequence joins TRBV18 and TRBJ2-1; TRBD2 agrees at 7 bases. The ends lost 6 bases at V and 4 bases at J; junction bases unmatched: 9. The CDR3 length is 15 residues. Germline V lookup: CDR1 KGHSH, CDR2 LQKENI. CDR3 amino acids: CASSPGSGNYNEQFF. Here the CDR3 DNA reads TGTGCCAGCTCCCCAGGAAGCGGGAATTACAATGAGCAGTTCTTC.

The chain is built from TRBV29-1 and TRBJ2-1, with D perhaps matching TRBD2 (7 bases). Germline V gene data show CDR1 as SQVTM and CDR2 as ANQGSEA. With 7 bases removed from V and 4 bases from J, the gap between germline ends came to 17 bases. This CDR3 contains 14 residues. CDR3 nucleotides: TGCAGCGCCGGGGGGCGGGAGACGTACAATGAGCAGTTCTTC. This gives the protein CSAGGRETYNEQFF.

V usage is TRBV12-5 and J usage is TRBJ2-5; D ambiguous. Trimming removed 6 bases at V and 2 bases at J, with 7 bases between. The CDR3 has 12 amino acids. Germline CDR1 LGHNT, CDR2 FRNRAP. The CDR3 is CASGPRQETQYF. CDR3 coding DNA: TGTGCTAGTGGCCCCAGACAAGAGACCCAGTACTTC.

The rearrangement uses TRBV6-5 and TRBJ1-2; the D gene is possibly TRBD1 (6 bases). The CDR3 runs to 13 residues. In germline, CDR1 is MNHEY, CDR2 SVGAGI. Trimming left V 0 bases short and J 6 bases short, with 8 bases between. The CDR3 DNA is TGTGCCAGCAGTTACTCGGGGACAAATGGCTACACCTTC. It yields the protein CASSYSGTNGYTF.

This clone was counted a few times. This chain connects TRBV10-3 to TRBJ2-7; TRBD1 or TRBD2 may be the D gene (6 bases each). CDR1 and CDR2 from the germline V gene are ENHRY and SYGVKD. V was shortened by 2 bases and J by 8 bases, with 16 bases between the two germline ends. This CDR3 is built from 14 residues. CDR3 in amino acids: CAISENTGGGKQYF. CDR3 DNA sequence: TGTGCCATCAGTGAGAACACCGGGGGCGGCAAGCAGTACTTC.

This chain joins TRBV7-6 and TRBJ1-1; D uncertain. The germline CDR1 and CDR2 sequences are SGHVS and FNYEAQ. The CDR3 is made up of 15 amino acids. Deletions cut 0 bases from V and 11 bases from J, with 19 bases between. CDR3 nucleotide sequence: TGTGCCAGCAGCTTAGCCCTTAATGGCCTCCCAGTGGCTTTCTTT. Encoded protein: CASSLALNGLPVAFF. Full variable domain (outside the CDR3, taken from reference TRBV7-6 and TRBJ1-1): GAGVSQSPRYKVTKRGQDVALRCDPISGHVSLYWYRQALGQGPEFLTYFNYEAQQDKSGLPNDRFSAERPEGSISTLTIQRTEQRDSAMYRCASSLALNGLPVAFFGQGTRLTVV.

The rearrangement joins TRBV7-6 to TRBJ2-7; D is unresolved. CDR1 SGHVS and CDR2 FNYEAQ come from the germline V gene. V shed 5 bases and J shed 2 bases, with 10 bases lying between them. The CDR3 is 13 residues long. CDR3 loop: CASSPLGAYEQYF. CDR3 DNA: TGTGCCAGCAGCCCCCTTGGGGCCTACGAGCAGTACTTC.

In the case of this clone: At one boundary the junction diverges from the germline segment, which might be a read error. This chain connects TRBV2 to TRBJ2-7; 8 bases line up with TRBD2. Germline V gene sequence: CDR1 SNHLY, CDR2 FYNNEI. The CDR3 runs to 15 residues. The CDR3 here is CASILSGGISYGQYF. The CDR3 nucleotides read TGTGCCAGCATCTTGAGCGGGGGAATCTCCTACGGGCAGTACTTC.

The chain is built from TRBV2 and TRBJ2-5; 7 bases are a match to TRBD2. Matching the DNA end better, TRBJ2-7 makes the J call doubtful. In germline, CDR1 is SNHLY, CDR2 FYNNEI. There are 14 residues in the CDR3. CDR3 coding DNA: TGTGCCAGCAGTGAATCAGCGGGATGGGGCGAGCAGTACTTC. Translated, it gives CASSESAGWGEQYF.

This clone turned up a few times. The chain recombines TRBV19 with TRBJ1-2; 7 positions agree with TRBD1. This CDR3 comprises 16 residues. V lost 6 bases and J lost 4; bases outside the gene matches: 14. Germline CDR1 reads LNHDA; CDR2 reads SQIVND (reference sequence). CDR3 bases: TGTGCCAGTAGGCGCGTCCCAGGGACAGTCTCCTATGGCTACACCTTC. Translating gives CASRRVPGTVSYGYTF.

The chain combines TRBV11-2 with TRBJ2-3, with TRBD2 matching 9 bases. Germline V CDR1 and CDR2: SGHAT, FQNNGV. The CDR3 contains 16 residues. J gave up 2 bases and V 5 bases, and 8 bases lay outside the gene matches. The chain's CDR3 is CASSGLAGVFTDTQYF. The DNA of the CDR3 is TGTGCCAGCAGCGGGTTAGCGGGAGTATTCACAGATACGCAGTATTTT. Drawing the rest from reference TRBV11-2 and TRBJ2-3, the complete variable domain is EAGVAQSPRYKIIEKRQSVAFWCNPISGHATLYWYQQILGQGPKLLIQFQNNGVVDDSQLPKDRFSAERLKGVDSTLKIQPAKLEDSAVYLCASSGLAGVFTDTQYFGPGTRLTVL.

The gene calls are TRBV12-1 and TRBJ1-5; TRBD1 was called by the table and not checked on the DNA. TRBV12-1 is marked as a pseudogene. The CDR3 is 16 residues long. The CDR3 DNA sequence: TGTGCCAGCAGCCGGTGGGACAGACGAATTAATCAGCCCCAGCATTTT. As protein: CASSRWDRRINQPQHF.

This clone came up a few times. The V and J genes are TRBV6-6 and TRBJ1-5; 8 bases are a match to TRBD1. Trimming at V came to 2 bases and at J to 4 bases, leaving 7 bases not matched to a gene. CDR1 is MNHNY and CDR2 is SVGAGI in the germline V gene (reference sequence). CDR3 length equals 16 residues. The CDR3 DNA reads TGTGCCAGCAGTTACCAACAGGGGGGTGAGAATCAGCCCCAGCATTTT. It specifies CASSYQQGGENQPQHF.

The chain is built from TRBV27 and TRBJ2-1; no clear D. This CDR3 spans 11 amino acids. V gave up 6 bases and J gave up 4 bases, with 4 bases separating them. Germline CDR1 and CDR2: MNHEY and SMNVEV (reference sequence). The CDR3 DNA reads as TGTGCCAGCAGCCAGTACAATGAGCAGTTCTTC. It encodes CASSQYNEQFF.

This clone was seen only once. CDR3 in amino acids: CASSFRFSGESSEQYF. The CDR3, as DNA: TGTGCCAGCAGCTTTAGGTTCTCAGGAGAATCGTCCGAGCAGTACTTC. The genes are TRBV5-8 and TRBJ2-7; D is unresolved. Trimming pared 2 bases from V and 6 bases from J, leaving 21 bases between. This CDR3 is built from 16 residues. CDR1 and CDR2 (germline): SGHTS, YDEGEE.

The V call is TRBV6-5, the J call TRBJ2-3; D gene ambiguous. This CDR3 spans 14 amino acids. V was trimmed by 0 bases and J by 0 bases, leaving 4 bases between them. CDR1 MNHEY and CDR2 SVGAGI come from the germline V gene. Written as DNA, the CDR3 is TGTGCCAGCAGTTACTCTCACAGCACAGATACGCAGTATTTT. It specifies CASSYSHSTDTQYF.

This chain joins TRBV6-5 and TRBJ1-2; tentative D call: TRBD1 (6 bases). The CDR3 consists of 15 residues. Deletions cut 0 bases from V and 4 bases from J, with 12 bases between. CDR1 and CDR2 from the germline V gene are MNHEY and SVGAGI. The CDR3 region is CASSYSNRVGYGYTF. In DNA form, the CDR3 reads TGTGCCAGCAGTTACTCGAACAGGGTCGGCTATGGCTACACCTTC.

The chain has TRBV10-3 and TRBJ2-7; possibly TRBD1 for D (6 bases). This CDR3 comprises 14 residues. The V end lost 3 bases, the J end lost 3 bases, and 12 bases lay between the germline ends. The germline gives CDR1 ENHRY, CDR2 SYGVKD. Here the CDR3 reads CAISDNGRGYEQYF. The CDR3 DNA follows: TGTGCCATCAGTGATAATGGCAGGGGCTACGAGCAGTACTTC.

This rearrangement joins TRBV9 to TRBJ2-1; D not certain. V was clipped by 0 bases and J by 5 bases, with 3 bases between them. The CDR3 runs 12 residues. Germline lookup yields CDR1 SGDLS and CDR2 YYNGEE. CDR3 sequence reads: CASSVGDNEQFF. The CDR3 DNA follows: TGTGCCAGCAGCGTAGGTGACAATGAGCAGTTCTTC.

The CDR3 spells CASSGLTVYNEQFF. In nucleotides, the CDR3 is TGTGCCAGCAGTGGGCTGACTGTTTACAATGAGCAGTTCTTC. The chain joins TRBV9 to TRBJ2-1; D not resolved. Per germline, CDR1 SGDLS and CDR2 YYNGEE. This CDR3 contains 14 residues. The ends were cut back, 5 bases at V and 4 bases at J, with 13 bases in the middle.

This chain uses TRBV7-2 with TRBJ2-5; possible D gene TRBD1, 6 bases. The end of the DNA fits TRBJ2-7 better, so the J call may be wrong. The CDR3 contains 14 residues. The germline gives CDR1 SGHTA, CDR2 FQGNSA. CDR3 region: CASSKDRFTYEQYF. CDR3 nucleotide sequence: TGTGCCAGCAGCAAAGACAGGTTCACCTACGAGCAGTACTTC.

The rearrangement uses TRBV10-1 and TRBJ1-1; no definite D call. This CDR3 is 13 amino acids long. Per germline, CDR1 WNHNN and CDR2 SYGVQD (reference sequence). V was shortened by 8 bases and J by 1 base, with 11 bases between the two germline ends. CDR3 sequence reads: CASSTTPNTEAFF. In DNA form, the CDR3 reads TGCGCCAGCTCCACGACACCGAACACTGAAGCTTTCTTT.